This paragraph reports one T cell receptor beta chain. The antigen is undetermined. The ends were cut back, 2 bases at V and 0 bases at J, with 11 bases in the middle. This CDR3 is 16 amino acids long. Germline lookup yields CDR1 WNHNN and CDR2 SYGVQD (reference sequence). This specimen comes from a study of radiation and T cells in renal cell carcinoma. Findings of the study overall: Without pretreatment biopsies, baseline tumor clonotype presence was undetermined.

Time point reported: baseline pretreatment blood. This sample's treatment: 15 Gy SBRT to primary tumor, nephrectomy 4 weeks later. Radiation-treated patients gave blood at baseline, week 2 and week 4. Data came from immunoSEQ multiplex PCR; TCRdb stores just in-frame clones and leaves some out. The sample has 130,000 to 150,000 clones; 88% are singletons. The material was blood, obtained from a patient whose treatment included radiotherapy and nephrectomy. The sequence was obtained from a woman in her 70s with renal cell carcinoma. V gene TRBV10-1 combines with J gene TRBJ2-1; D possibly uses TRBD1 or TRBD2 (5 bases each). The CDR3 nucleotides read TGCGCCAGCAGTGAGGCCGGGACCTTCTCCTACAATGAGCAGTTCTTC. It yields the protein CASSEAGTFSYNEQFF.